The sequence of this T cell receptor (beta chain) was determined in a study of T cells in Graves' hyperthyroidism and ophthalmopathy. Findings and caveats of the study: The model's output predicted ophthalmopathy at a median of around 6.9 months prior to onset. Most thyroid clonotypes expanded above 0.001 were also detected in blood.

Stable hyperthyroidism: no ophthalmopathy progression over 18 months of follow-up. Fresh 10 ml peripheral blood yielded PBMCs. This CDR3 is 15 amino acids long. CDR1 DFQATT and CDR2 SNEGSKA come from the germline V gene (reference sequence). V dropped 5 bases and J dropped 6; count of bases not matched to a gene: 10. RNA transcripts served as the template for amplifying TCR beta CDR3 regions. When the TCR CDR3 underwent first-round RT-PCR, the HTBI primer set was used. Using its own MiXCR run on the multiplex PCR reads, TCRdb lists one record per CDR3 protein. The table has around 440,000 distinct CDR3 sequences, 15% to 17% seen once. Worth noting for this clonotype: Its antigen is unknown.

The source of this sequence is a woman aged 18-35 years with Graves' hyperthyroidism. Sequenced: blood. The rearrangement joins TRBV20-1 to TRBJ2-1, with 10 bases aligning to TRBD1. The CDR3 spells CSALSGTGDFNEQFF. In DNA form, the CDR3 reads TGCAGTGCTTTGTCCGGGACAGGGGATTTCAATGAGCAGTTCTTC.